These T cell receptor beta chains were read from a single sample in a study of CD8+ T cells in alopecia areata. Method: immunoSEQ multiplex PCR; TCRdb's copy keeps in-frame clones and lacks some. Altogether 200,000 or so clones are present, over 45% being singletons, with the ten largest covering about 5.1%. The starting material was CD4+ T cells sorted from blood, obtained at week 24, from a patient treated with tofacitinib. Receptor source: a human donor with alopecia areata. The CDR3 runs from the conserved cysteine through the conserved F or W.

J gene,V gene,CDR3 length,CDR3 protein
TRBJ2-7,TRBV30,14,CASNLGLAGDEQYF
TRBJ1-1,TRBV7-2,12,CASSLDTTEAFF
TRBJ1-2,TRBV5-4,12,CASSRQGVGYTF
TRBJ2-1,TRBV7-9,16,CASSLSTASYDNEQFF
TRBJ2-3,TRBV5-4,15,CASSLPGTSTDTQYF
TRBJ1-1,TRBV7-9,12,CASSAWVGKAFF
TRBJ1-6,TRBV19,12,CASRTGDSPLHF
TRBJ1-2,TRBV6-5,15,CASSYSTGAFYGYTF
.,TRBV5-1,14,CASSWGQDLSEQYF
TRBJ2-7,TRBV29-1,15,CSVGQRQGRPYEQYF
TRBJ2-7,TRBV5-1,16,CASSLAGTGISYEQYF
TRBJ2-7,TRBV2,12,CASIVRRYEQYF
TRBJ2-3,TRBV19,13,CASSISGTDTQYF
TRBJ2-3,TRBV29-1,12,CSVQASTDTQYF
TRBJ1-1,TRBV2,12,CASSGQGAGAFF
TRBJ1-1,TRBV5-1,14,CASSFKTQGTEAFF
TRBJ2-7,TRBV10-3,11,CAIGQSHEQYF
TRBJ2-7,TRBV29-1,14,CSVQQGYQSDEQYF
TRBJ2-1,TRBV2,12,CASRGGYNEQFF
TRBJ1-1,TRBV7-2,14,CASTSGAAYTEAFF
TRBJ2-5,TRBV29-1,13,CSAAQGAGETQYF
TRBJ2-7,TRBV7-2,14,CASSVDRGYHEQYF
TRBJ2-7,TRBV19,16,CASSPTLAGLSYEQYF
TRBJ2-1,TRBV9,16,CASSAGPPGAYNEQFF
TRBJ2-7,TRBV5-1,13,CASSEDSTYEQYF
TRBJ1-1,TRBV6-6,15,CASSGRQGTNTEAFF
TRBJ2-5,TRBV28,14,CASRGQGEGETQYF
TRBJ2-5,TRBV2,15,CASRGTGTLQETQYF
TRBJ2-5,TRBV7-2,17,CASSLVVSLAGGETQYF
TRBJ1-1,TRBV7-9,15,CASSLASGANTEAFF
TRBJ2-3,TRBV7-9,17,CASSRSTSGRTTDTQYF
TRBJ2-7,TRBV6-5,13,CASSPGQNNEQYF
TRBJ1-4,TRBV27,19,CASSRKRTAQWPYNEKLFF
TRBJ1-5,TRBV7-8,17,CASSFTTPGPFNQPQHF
TRBJ2-2,TRBV14,13,CASSQDYTGELFF
TRBJ2-5,TRBV7-2,14,CASSLAFGGETQYF
TRBJ1-6,TRBV13,12,CASSRGQNPLHF